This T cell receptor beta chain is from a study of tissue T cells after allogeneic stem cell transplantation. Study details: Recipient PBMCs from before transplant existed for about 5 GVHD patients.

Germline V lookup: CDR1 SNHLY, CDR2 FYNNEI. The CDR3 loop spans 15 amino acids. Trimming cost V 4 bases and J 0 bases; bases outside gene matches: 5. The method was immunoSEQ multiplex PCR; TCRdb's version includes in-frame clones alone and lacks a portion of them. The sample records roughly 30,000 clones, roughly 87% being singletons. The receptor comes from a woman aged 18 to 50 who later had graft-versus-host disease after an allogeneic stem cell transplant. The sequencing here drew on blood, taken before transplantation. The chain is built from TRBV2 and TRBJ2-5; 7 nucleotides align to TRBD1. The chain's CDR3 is CASSVTGSYQETQYF. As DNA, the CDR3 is TGTGCCAGCAGTGTGACAGGGTCGTACCAAGAGACCCAGTACTTC.